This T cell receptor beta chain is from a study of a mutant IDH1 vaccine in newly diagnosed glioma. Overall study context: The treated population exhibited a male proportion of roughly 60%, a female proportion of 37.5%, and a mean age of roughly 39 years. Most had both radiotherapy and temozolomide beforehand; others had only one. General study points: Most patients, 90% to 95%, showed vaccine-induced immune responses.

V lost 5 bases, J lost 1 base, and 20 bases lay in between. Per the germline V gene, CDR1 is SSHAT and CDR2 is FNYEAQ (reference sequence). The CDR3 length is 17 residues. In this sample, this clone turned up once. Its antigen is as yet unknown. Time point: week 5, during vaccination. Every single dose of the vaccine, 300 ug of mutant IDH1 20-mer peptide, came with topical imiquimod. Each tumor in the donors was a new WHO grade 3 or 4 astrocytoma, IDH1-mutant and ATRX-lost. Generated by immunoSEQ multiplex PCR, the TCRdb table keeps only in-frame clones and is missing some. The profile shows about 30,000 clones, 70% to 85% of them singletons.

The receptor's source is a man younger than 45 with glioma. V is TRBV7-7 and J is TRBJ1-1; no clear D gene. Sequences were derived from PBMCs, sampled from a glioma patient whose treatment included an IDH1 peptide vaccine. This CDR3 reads CASSTPQTGKRNTEAFF. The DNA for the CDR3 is TGTGCCAGCAGCACCCCCCAAACGGGTAAAAGGAACACTGAAGCTTTCTTT.